Following are 18 T cell receptor beta chains from one sample sequenced in a study of cytomegalovirus exposure and HLA in healthy donors. Assay: immunoSEQ multiplex PCR; the TCRdb copy retains only in-frame clones and omits some. The data contain tens of thousands of clones, 90% to 95% of them singletons. Sequenced material: PBMCs. Source of these receptors: a young woman in good health and CMV-seronegative.

V gene TRBV5-8 combines with J gene TRBJ2-5; no reliable D call. The V and J ends lost 0 bases and 1 base respectively, with 4 bases between them. Germline loops: CDR1 SGHTS, CDR2 YDEGEE. The length of the CDR3 is 13 residues. The CDR3 DNA is TGTGCCAGCAGCTTGGGACTCCAAGAGACCCAGTACTTC. This encodes CASSLGLQETQYF.

The V gene is TRBV5-4, the J gene TRBJ2-7; TRBD1 agrees at 9 bases. This CDR3 comprises 14 residues. Germline V lookup: CDR1 SGHNT, CDR2 YYREEE (reference sequence). Losses at the gene ends were 3 bases for V and 6 bases for J; bases not matched to a gene: 7. The CDR3, as DNA: TGTGCCAGCAGCTCCGGGGACAGGGTAAGCGAGCAGTACTTC. It codes for CASSSGDRVSEQYF.

The V gene is TRBV18, the J gene TRBJ2-7; D may be TRBD2 (6 bases). The CDR3 sequence is 15 residues long. The germline gives CDR1 KGHSH, CDR2 LQKENI. V was shortened by 0 bases and J by 2 bases, with 11 bases between the two germline ends. The CDR3 loop reads CASSPPAGGAYEQYF. In DNA, the CDR3 is TGTGCCAGCTCACCACCGGCAGGAGGGGCCTACGAGCAGTACTTC.

This chain connects TRBV7-2 to TRBJ1-5; 9 bases fit TRBD1. The CDR3 is 16 amino acids. Germline loops: CDR1 SGHTA, CDR2 FQGNSA. The J segment lost 7 bases and the V segment lost 1 base, leaving 8 bases of the junction unmatched. The CDR3 DNA is TGTGCCAGCAGCTTAGGGTCCGGGACAGGGTCCCAGCCCCAGCATTTT. This encodes CASSLGSGTGSQPQHF.

The chain uses TRBV5-4 and TRBJ2-7; D remains unclear. V shed 4 bases and J shed 3 bases, with 11 bases lying between them. The germline V gene encodes CDR1 SGHNT and CDR2 YYREEE (reference sequence). This CDR3 spans 13 amino acids. CDR3 sequence: CASSIGWSYEQYF. The CDR3 DNA reads TGTGCCAGCAGCATCGGTTGGAGCTACGAGCAGTACTTC. The full variable domain, rest sourced from reference TRBV5-4 and TRBJ2-7, is ETGVTQSPTHLIKTRGQQVTLRCSSQSGHNTVSWYQQALGQGPQFIFQYYREEENGRGNFPPRFSGLQFPNYSSELNVNALELDDSALYLCASSIGWSYEQYFGPGTRLTVT.

Note on this clone: Relative to the germline gene, one junction end is altered; a read error may explain this. V and J are TRBV19 and TRBJ1-5; 7 bases map to TRBD1. The germline gives CDR1 LNHDA, CDR2 SQIVND (reference sequence). This CDR3 comprises 16 residues. CDR3 coding DNA: TGTGCCAGTAGCATAGGAGGGGGCGAAGGAGGTCAGCCCCAGCATTTT. This sequence encodes CASSIGGGEGGQPQHF.

The chain employs TRBV9 and TRBJ2-5; TRBD1 agrees at 9 bases. There are 18 residues in the CDR3. J was trimmed by 1 base and V by 4 bases; bases with no gene match: 14. The germline CDR1 and CDR2 sequences are SGDLS and YYNGEE. The CDR3 DNA reads TGTGCCAGCAGCCCTCGCAGCTTGACAGGGGGGCCCCAAGAGACCCAGTACTTC. Amino acid sequence: CASSPRSLTGGPQETQYF.

The rearrangement links TRBV11-2 to TRBJ2-7; no clear D. This CDR3 spans 11 amino acids. From germline, CDR1 is SGHAT and CDR2 FQNNGV. V was trimmed by 5 bases and J by 2 bases, leaving 4 bases between them. The CDR3 DNA reads as TGTGCCAGCAGCCGAGCCTACGAGCAGTACTTC. It codes for CASSRAYEQYF. The variable domain in full, completed from reference TRBV11-2 and TRBJ2-7, reads EAGVAQSPRYKIIEKRQSVAFWCNPISGHATLYWYQQILGQGPKLLIQFQNNGVVDDSQLPKDRFSAERLKGVDSTLKIQPAKLEDSAVYLCASSRAYEQYFGPGTRLTVT.

This sequence joins TRBV21-1 and TRBJ2-3; TRBD1 was called by the table and not checked on the DNA. TRBV21-1 is a listed pseudogene. The CDR3 runs 16 residues. The CDR3: CASSKGGQGSTDTQYF. For the CDR3, the DNA is TGTGCCAGCAGCAAAGGAGGACAGGGGTCGACAGATACGCAGTATTTT.

The V and J genes are TRBV5-4 and TRBJ2-7, with 7 bases matching TRBD1. With 1 base clipped from V and 3 bases from J, the junction kept 1 base outside the gene matches. This CDR3 is 13 amino acids long. Germline V gene lookup returns CDR1 SGHNT and CDR2 YYREEE (reference sequence). CDR3 bases: TGTGCCAGCAGCTTGAGACAGGGCTACGAGCAGTACTTC. Its protein product is CASSLRQGYEQYF.

The chain combines TRBV7-2 with TRBJ1-6; TRBD1 aligns across 8 bases. The germline V gene has CDR1 SGHTA and CDR2 FQGNSA. The CDR3 is made up of 13 amino acids. The junction had 3 bases not matched to a gene; V was cut back by 5 bases and J by 9 bases. CDR3 DNA: TGTGCCAGCAGCGCGGACAGGGTTTCACCCCTCCACTTT. Protein sequence: CASSADRVSPLHF.

The genes are TRBV7-8 and TRBJ2-5, with D perhaps matching TRBD1 (6 bases). This CDR3 comprises 18 residues. Trimming cost V 0 bases and J 0 bases, with 17 bases left between them. Looked up from germline, CDR1 is SGHVS and CDR2 is FQNEAQ. CDR3 sequence (DNA): TGTGCCAGCAGCTTAGCACTGTGGGGGCGACGGTACCAAGAGACCCAGTACTTC. Translated, it gives CASSLALWGRRYQETQYF.

V and J are TRBV27 and TRBJ2-7; 7 bases agree with TRBD1. V lost 3 bases to trimming and J lost 4 bases; unmatched junction nucleotides: 3. Germline loops: CDR1 MNHEY, CDR2 SMNVEV (reference sequence). The CDR3 covers 13 residues. The CDR3 DNA follows: TGTGCCAGCAGTTTGGGGACAGTGTACGAGCAGTACTTC. Amino acid sequence: CASSLGTVYEQYF.

This chain links TRBV9 with TRBJ2-5; 14 bases are a match to TRBD2. J gave up 1 base and V 2 bases, and 1 base lay outside the gene matches. The CDR3 loop spans 16 amino acids. Germline V gives CDR1 SGDLS, CDR2 YYNGEE. The CDR3 DNA reads as TGTGCCAGCAGCGTTGGGACTAGCGGGGGCCAAGAGACCCAGTACTTC. Translated, it gives CASSVGTSGGQETQYF.

This clone has more than one count but fewer than ten. The rearrangement joins TRBV5-1 to TRBJ1-1; D unclear. This CDR3 spans 13 amino acids. CDR1 and CDR2 from the germline V gene are SGHRS and YFSETQ. Trimming stripped 1 base from V and 1 base from J, with 5 bases between. In nucleotides, the CDR3 is TGCGCCAGCAGCTTGACAGAGAACACTGAAGCTTTCTTT. Its protein is CASSLTENTEAFF.

The table lists this clone with a count of one. In DNA form, the CDR3 reads TGTGCCAGCAGCCCGGACAGGAACACCGGGGAGCTGTTTTTT. As protein: CASSPDRNTGELFF. The chain joins TRBV27 to TRBJ2-2; tentatively, D is TRBD1 (6 bases). V was pared by 6 bases and J by 1 base, with 9 bases between. This CDR3 region has 14 residues. Germline V CDR1 and CDR2: MNHEY, SMNVEV (reference sequence).

The rearrangement joins TRBV6-6 to TRBJ1-5, with 8 bases aligning to TRBD1. The CDR3 loop spans 16 amino acids. Per germline, CDR1 MNHNY and CDR2 SVGAGI (reference sequence). V trimming: 6 bases; J trimming: 0 bases; junction bases outside the gene matches: 7. The CDR3 DNA reads TGTGCCAGCAGAAAACAGGGGGGATATAGCAATCAGCCCCAGCATTTT. This encodes CASRKQGGYSNQPQHF.

CDR3 bases: TGTGCCAGCAGCGAGACTAGGGCCGGGGAGCTGTTTTTT. This sequence encodes CASSETRAGELFF. The chain links TRBV7-6 to TRBJ2-2; D might be TRBD2 (6 bases). The CDR3 extends over 13 amino acids. The germline gives CDR1 SGHVS, CDR2 FNYEAQ. V was clipped by 5 bases and J by 6 bases, with 10 bases between them.